The rows below give T cell receptor beta chains drawn from one sample of a study of T-cell reconstitution after alpha-beta-depleted transplantation in children. TCRdb redid the calling of the PCR reads with MiXCR, one entry per CDR3 protein. The table has about 580,000 distinct CDR3 sequences, under 25% seen once; the top ten hold over 12%. This sample comprised PBMCs, mostly from graft donor cells, obtained 360 days after TCRalphabeta/CD19-depleted stem cell transplant. These receptor sequences come from a boy under three years old who had a stem cell transplant for acute myeloid leukemia, so the T cells may come from the graft donor. Both conserved end residues are part of each CDR3. D genes are given only for firm matches. Not all rows give a size; the values are once, few, many and, for expanded clones, a class.

TRBJ2-5 | TRBV12-3/TRBV12-4 | NA | many | TGTGCCAGCAGTTTAGACCACGTGGCATCTCAAGAGACCCAGTACTTC | CASSLDHVASQETQYF
TRBJ2-5 | TRBV13 | TRBD2 | many | TGTGCCAGCAGCTCTGGACTAGGCGAGGAGACCCAGTACTTC | CASSSGLGEETQYF
TRBJ1-1 | TRBV29-1 | NA | few | TGCAGCGTTGATTACCGGGGGACGACTTTCTTT | CSVDYRGTTFF
TRBJ1-4 | TRBV20-1 | NA | NA | TGCAGTGCCAACGAACAAAGGGTGGTGTTAAGGCTGGGGAATGAAAAACTGTTTTTT | CSANEQRVVLRLGNEKLFF
TRBJ1-1 | TRBV7-9 | NA | few | TGTGCCAGCAGCTTAGGGGGAAGAGCTGAAGCTTTCTTT | CASSLGGRAEAFF
TRBJ1-4 | TRBV20-1 | TRBD1 | NA | TGCAGTGCCCCCTCCGGGACAGGGGATGAAAAACTGTTTTTT | CSAPSGTGDEKLFF
TRBJ1-1 | TRBV5-5 | NA | NA | TGTGCCAGCAGCTTGGTCCCCGGGCGTCTGAATGAAGCTTTCTTT | CASSLVPGRLNEAFF
TRBJ2-3 | TRBV20-1 | NA | few | TGCAGTGCTAGACTTAAGCTCCCGATATCAGATACGCAGTATTTT | CSARLKLPISDTQYF
TRBJ2-1 | TRBV29-1 | TRBD2 | few | TGCAGCGTCTCGGGGGGCAATGAGCAGTTCTTC | CSVSGGNEQFF
TRBJ1-2 | TRBV6-5 | NA | NA | TGTGCCAGCAGTTACGGGGGAGGGGCTGGCTACACCTTC | CASSYGGGAGYTF
TRBJ2-1 | TRBV13 | TRBD1 | many | TGTGCCAGCAGCTTAGGCCTCTCGGCTAGGGGGCCGGATGAGCAGTTCTTC | CASSLGLSARGPDEQFF
TRBJ1-1 | TRBV29-1 | NA | many | TGCAGCGTGGGGGACACAATGAACACTGAAGCTTTCTTT | CSVGDTMNTEAFF
TRBJ2-7 | TRBV20-1 | NA | few | TGCAGTGCTAGTGTCGCGGCCTACGAGCAGTACTTC | CSASVAAYEQYF
TRBJ2-1 | TRBV7-2 | TRBD2 | few | TGTGCCAGCATTATTAGCGGGGACAATGAGCAGTTCTTC | CASIISGDNEQFF
TRBJ2-3 | TRBV28 | TRBD2 | NA | TGTGCCAGCAGCTACACCCCTAGCGGGGGACGGCCCACAGATACGCAGTATTTT | CASSYTPSGGRPTDTQYF
TRBJ2-4 | TRBV6-1 | TRBD1 | many | TGTGCCAGCAGCCTTACGGAGGACAGGGTCGGGAACATTCAGTACTTC | CASSLTEDRVGNIQYF
TRBJ1-2 | TRBV20-1 | NA | NA | TGCAGTGCTAGTAGCCCGGGGGGCTACACCTTC | CSASSPGGYTF
TRBJ2-1 | TRBV7-8 | NA | NA | TGTGCCAGCACCCTCGCCCGGGGCCCGTCGGAGTCCTACAATGAGCAGTTCTTC | CASTLARGPSESYNEQFF
TRBJ2-7 | TRBV13 | TRBD2 | NA | TGTGCCAGCGGTGGAACTAGCGGGGGCCCCTACGAGCAGTACTTC | CASGGTSGGPYEQYF
TRBJ2-4 | TRBV11-2 | NA | NA | TGTGCCAGCAGCCCCGGTGTCAGGAGCAAAAACATTCAGTACTTC | CASSPGVRSKNIQYF
TRBJ1-1 | TRBV5-5 | NA | NA | TGTGCCAGCACCTCGGAGTCCCTGAACACTGAAGCTTTCTTT | CASTSESLNTEAFF
TRBJ2-2 | TRBV12-3/TRBV12-4 | TRBD1 | NA | TGTGCCAGCAGTTTGGACAGGGCGACCGGGGAGCTGTTTTTT | CASSLDRATGELFF
TRBJ2-3 | TRBV12-3/TRBV12-4 | TRBD2 | many | TGTGCCAGCAGTTTAAGTCCTAGCGGGGGGGCGATCAAGCAGTATTTT | CASSLSPSGGAIKQYF
TRBJ2-5 | TRBV24-1 | TRBD1 | NA | TGTGCCACCAGCCACCCCGGGACAGCGAAGACCCAGTACTTC | CATSHPGTAKTQYF
TRBJ2-2 | TRBV6-2/TRBV6-3 | NA | many | TGTGCCAGCAGTTCCTTACCCACCGGGGAGCTGTTTTTT | CASSSLPTGELFF
TRBJ1-4 | TRBV20-1 | NA | NA | TGCAGCGCGCAGGGTAATGAAAAACTGTTTTTT | CSAQGNEKLFF
TRBJ1-5 | TRBV6-4 | TRBD1 | few | TGTGCCAGCTCCCGGGACAGTGATCAGCCCCAGCATTTT | CASSRDSDQPQHF
TRBJ2-1 | TRBV5-1 | NA | once | TGCGCCAGCACCTTCCGCGTGGGCGGGAACAATGAGCAGTTCTTC | CASTFRVGGNNEQFF
TRBJ2-7 | TRBV6-1 | TRBD1 | NA | TGTGCCAGCAGACTGACAAAACCGGGACAGGGCCCTTACGAGCAGTACTTC | CASRLTKPGQGPYEQYF
TRBJ1-1 | TRBV11-2 | NA | few | TGTGCCAGCAGCTCTACAACCGGGACGGTGAACACTGAAGCTTTCTTT | CASSSTTGTVNTEAFF
TRBJ2-7 | TRBV2 | NA | many | TGTGCCAGCAGTGAAGCACCGATTAGCTCCTACGAGCAGTACTTC | CASSEAPISSYEQYF
TRBJ2-1 | TRBV20-1 | NA | NA | TGCAGTGCTAGAGATGATTCCGTGGGCAATGAGCAGTTCTTC | CSARDDSVGNEQFF
TRBJ1-6 | TRBV7-8 | NA | NA | TGTGCCAGCAGCCCTATCACCGGGACCAACAATTCACCCCTCCACTTT | CASSPITGTNNSPLHF
TRBJ2-3 | TRBV3-1 | NA | NA | TGTGCCAGCAGCCAAGCCAGGGTTGGAGATACGCAGTATTTT | CASSQARVGDTQYF
TRBJ2-2 | TRBV20-1 | NA | few | TGCAGTGCTAGGGGGTCCCTCCGGTTCGGGGAGCTGTTTTTT | CSARGSLRFGELFF
TRBJ2-5 | TRBV29-1 | NA | many | TGCAGCGTTCCGGACAGCGGGGTCGAGACCCAGTACTTC | CSVPDSGVETQYF
TRBJ2-5 | TRBV15 | NA | few | TGTGCCACCAGCAGAGCCGCCGGCAAGTACCAAGAGACCCAGTACTTC | CATSRAAGKYQETQYF
TRBJ2-3 | TRBV9 | NA | many | TGTGCCAGCAGCGTAGAGGGGGGAGATACGCAGTATTTT | CASSVEGGDTQYF
TRBJ2-3 | TRBV7-2 | TRBD1 | NA | TGTGCCAGCAGCGAACGACAGGGGGTGGCAGATACGCAGTATTTT | CASSERQGVADTQYF
TRBJ2-6 | TRBV15 | TRBD1 | NA | TGTGCCACCAGCAGAGATCGACAGGGGGCGAATGGGGCCAACGTCCTGACTTTC | CATSRDRQGANGANVLTF
TRBJ2-7 | TRBV12-3/TRBV12-4 | TRBD1 | many | TGTGCCAGCAGTTTCAGGGGACAGGGGGGTCACGAGCAGTACTTC | CASSFRGQGGHEQYF
TRBJ2-5 | TRBV15 | NA | NA | TGTGCCACCAGCAGTAAGGGGCGAGAGACCCAGTACTTC | CATSSKGRETQYF
TRBJ2-3 | TRBV29-1 | NA | many | TGCAGCGTTGTGGGCTCTTCCACAGATACGCAGTATTTT | CSVVGSSTDTQYF
TRBJ1-5 | TRBV20-1 | NA | NA | TGCAGTGCTAGACCCCAGCCCCAGCATTTT | CSARPQPQHF
TRBJ2-1 | TRBV28 | TRBD2 | many | TGTGCCAGCAGTCCTCATAGCGGGGGGACCTACAATGAGCAGTTCTTC | CASSPHSGGTYNEQFF
TRBJ2-3 | TRBV20-1 | NA | few | TGCAGTGCTAGGAGAGGGAATGTGGGCACAGATACGCAGTATTTT | CSARRGNVGTDTQYF
TRBJ2-3 | TRBV7-7 | NA | many | TGTGCCAGCAGCCCGAGAAAGGGAGCAGATACGCAGTATTTT | CASSPRKGADTQYF
TRBJ2-3 | TRBV7-9 | NA | NA | TGTGCCAGCAGCTTAGTACAGACAAGCACAGATACGCAGTATTTT | CASSLVQTSTDTQYF
TRBJ2-5 | TRBV21-1 | NA | NA | TGTGCCCCCCCAAACCTAGGCGGACGAGAGACCCAGTACTTC | CAPPNLGGRETQYF
TRBJ1-4 | TRBV11-2 | NA | NA | TGTGCCAGCAGCTTAGGGGCTGTCGGGGCCGAAAAACTGTTTTTT | CASSLGAVGAEKLFF
TRBJ2-6 | TRBV6-5 | NA | NA | TGTGCCAGCAGTTACACAGGGTGGGTCGGGGCCAACGTCCTGACTTTC | CASSYTGWVGANVLTF
TRBJ2-5 | TRBV7-2 | NA | NA | TGTGCCAGCAGCCGGGACGGACTTAAAGAGACCCAGTACTTC | CASSRDGLKETQYF
TRBJ2-5 | TRBV20-1 | NA | many | TGCAGTGCTATATCTAGCAGCCAAGAGACCCAGTACTTC | CSAISSSQETQYF
TRBJ1-5 | TRBV20-1 | NA | many | TGCAGTGCTAGAAAGACACTTAATAGCAATCAGCCCCAGCATTTT | CSARKTLNSNQPQHF
TRBJ1-2 | TRBV7-8 | TRBD1 | many | TGTGCCAGCAGCGGGCCGGGACAGGGGAGCAGAGTGTATGGCTACACCTTC | CASSGPGQGSRVYGYTF
TRBJ2-4 | TRBV28 | TRBD1 | NA | TGTGCCAGCACTACGACAGGGGGCGTTTACTTC | CASTTTGGVYF
TRBJ2-1 | TRBV6-1 | NA | few | TGTGCCAGCACCCAAAAGGGACGGACGTACAATGAGCAGTTCTTC | CASTQKGRTYNEQFF
TRBJ2-5 | TRBV12-5 | NA | NA | TGTGCTAGTGGTAGGGACTGGCTACCAGAGACCCAGTACTTC | CASGRDWLPETQYF
TRBJ2-1 | TRBV12-3/TRBV12-4 | NA | NA | TGTGCCAGCACCCCGTCGGGCAATGAGCAGTTCTTC | CASTPSGNEQFF
TRBJ1-5 | TRBV11-2 | NA | NA | TGTGCCAGCAGCCCCGGACACCTACCCTATAGCAATCAGCCCCAGCATTTT | CASSPGHLPYSNQPQHF